This T cell receptor (beta chain) came from a study of vaccination and CD4 T cells after COVID-19. Study-wide background: A positive SARS-CoV-2 nasal swab PCR result was recorded for each convalescent patient; about nine were mild and one severe.

V gave up 6 bases and J gave up 3 bases; unmatched junction bases: 3. Per germline, CDR1 MNHNS and CDR2 SASEGT. This CDR3 is 14 amino acids long. This clonotype was observed a handful of times. Its antigen is unknown. The treatment denotes: roughly 10-day PBMC culture with coronavirus spike peptide pools or control peptides (ViraFEST assay). Scientists ran DNA taken from cultured CD4+ T cells through the Oncomine TCR Beta short-read assay for sequencing. TCRdb used MiXCR to reprocess the PCR reads, holding one entry per CDR3 protein. This table holds more than 13,000 distinct CDR3 sequences, over 25% found once.

What was sequenced was cultured CD4+ T cells from blood. This receptor was identified in a human donor with COVID-19. This chain connects TRBV6-1 to TRBJ2-3, with TRBD2 matching over 10 bases. In nucleotides, the CDR3 is TGTGCCAGCAGCTCTAGCGGGGGAACAGATACGCAGTATTTT. It translates to CASSSSGGTDTQYF.